Presented here are 12 T cell receptor beta chains from one specimen sequenced in a study of T cell changes during pregnancy in multiple sclerosis. Here immunoSEQ multiplex PCR was the method, and the copy in TCRdb shows in-frame clones only, minus some. The sample shows 35,000 to 45,000 clones, over 85% of them seen only once. The input for sequencing was CD4+ T cells from peripheral blood mononuclear cells, taken after pregnancy. These TCRs come from a female donor in good health, enrolled as a control in a pregnancy study.

The chain employs TRBV7-2 and TRBJ1-1, with a possible D match to TRBD1 (6 bases). With 2 bases removed from V and 0 bases from J, the gap between germline ends came to 10 bases. CDR3 length: 15 amino acids. Germline assignment: CDR1 SGHTA and CDR2 FQGNSA. The CDR3 DNA is TGTGCCAGCAGCTTAACGACAGGCCTGAACACTGAAGCTTTCTTT. This gives the protein CASSLTTGLNTEAFF.

Here the CDR3 reads CASSPQRGDGELFF. The CDR3 bases are TGTGCCAGCTCACCACAAAGGGGCGACGGGGAGCTGTTTTTT. This sequence joins TRBV18 and TRBJ2-2; D might be TRBD1 (5 bases). CDR1 is KGHSH, CDR2 LQKENI, per germline. V shed 1 base and J shed 7 bases, with 10 bases lying between them. The CDR3 totals 14 residues.

This clone was seen just once. The J gene is TRBJ2-7, the V gene TRBV6-1, with D perhaps matching TRBD1 (6 bases). The CDR3 totals 13 residues. V dropped 6 bases and J dropped 7 bases, with 16 bases sitting between them. Germline CDR1 is MNHNS and CDR2 is SASEGT. CDR3 DNA sequence: TGTGCCAGCAGGATACAGGGCCGGATGGAGCAGTACTTC. Residues: CASRIQGRMEQYF.

The chain links TRBV7-9 to TRBJ2-5; 11 bases line up with TRBD2. The germline CDR1 and CDR2 sequences are SEHNR and FQNEAQ (reference sequence). CDR3 length: 16 amino acids. V lost 6 bases to trimming and J lost 4 bases; unmatched junction nucleotides: 10. CDR3 sequence reads: CASRPRPGLAVETQYF. The CDR3 bases are TGTGCCAGCAGGCCAAGACCGGGACTAGCGGTAGAGACCCAGTACTTC.

This chain connects TRBV6-1 to TRBJ1-6; possible D gene TRBD1, 5 bases. Deletions cut 8 bases from V and 2 bases from J, with 10 bases between. Germline V lookup: CDR1 MNHNS, CDR2 SASEGT. CDR3 length equals 14 residues. CDR3 in amino acids: CASGGAPYNSPLHF. CDR3 nucleotide sequence: TGTGCCAGCGGAGGGGCCCCCTATAATTCACCCCTCCACTTT.

The chain links TRBV20-1 to TRBJ2-7; tentatively, D is TRBD2 (5 bases). The V end lost 5 bases, the J end lost 3 bases, and 8 bases lay between the germline ends. The CDR3 length is 11 residues. The germline V gene encodes CDR1 DFQATT and CDR2 SNEGSKA (reference sequence). This CDR3 reads CSALRGYEQYF. CDR3 sequence (DNA): TGCAGTGCTCTCCGGGGCTACGAGCAGTACTTC.

V is TRBV15 and J is TRBJ2-7; 14 bases line up with TRBD2. After removal of 1 base from V and 3 bases from J, the junction contained 2 bases not matched to a gene. The germline V gene encodes CDR1 LNHNV and CDR2 YYDKDF (reference sequence). This CDR3 comprises 16 residues. Here the CDR3 DNA reads TGTGCCACCAGCAGAGGCGGGACTAGCGGGAGCTACGAGCAGTACTTC. Residues: CATSRGGTSGSYEQYF.

V is TRBV7-9 and J is TRBJ1-5; unclear D gene. Germline assignment: CDR1 SEHNR and CDR2 FQNEAQ (reference sequence). The germline V and J ends were trimmed by 1 base and 8 bases, with 9 bases remaining between them. This CDR3 region has 13 residues. CDR3 bases: TGTGCCAGCAGCTTAGGGGCTGTGGAGCCCCAGCATTTT. It encodes CASSLGAVEPQHF.

The V gene is TRBV11-3, the J gene TRBJ2-7; D possibly corresponds to TRBD1 (6 bases). Germline V lookup: CDR1 SGHNT, CDR2 YENEEA. Deletions cut 2 bases from V and 7 bases from J, with 9 bases between. This CDR3 contains 12 residues. CDR3 residues: CASSLQGREQYF. DNA of the CDR3: TGTGCCAGCAGCTTACAGGGGCGGGAGCAGTACTTC.

The rearrangement uses TRBV27 and TRBJ1-6; possibly TRBD1 for D (5 bases). CDR3 length equals 14 residues. Trimming cost V 6 bases and J 4 bases, with 10 bases left between them. The germline CDR1 and CDR2 sequences are MNHEY and SMNVEV (reference sequence). CDR3 in amino acids: CASRPSGYNSPLHF. DNA of the CDR3: TGTGCCAGCAGGCCCTCAGGGTATAATTCACCCCTCCACTTT.

The chain joins TRBV19 to TRBJ1-1, with TRBD1 matching 7 bases. Trimming took 4 bases from V and 9 from J; bases not matched to a gene: 11. Germline CDR1 reads LNHDA; CDR2 reads SQIVND (reference sequence). The CDR3 contains 14 residues. CDR3 protein: CASSTSRDRDQAFF. CDR3 nucleotide sequence: TGTGCCAGTAGTACGTCCCGGGACAGAGACCAAGCTTTCTTT.

V is TRBV6-6 and J is TRBJ2-3, with 10 bases lining up with TRBD2. This CDR3 region has 16 residues. Trimming at V came to 3 bases and at J to 2 bases, leaving 5 bases not matched to a gene. CDR1 is MNHNY, CDR2 SVGAGI, per germline (reference sequence). CDR3 sequence reads: CASSYITSGNTDTQYF. As DNA, the CDR3 is TGTGCCAGCAGTTATATTACTAGCGGGAACACAGATACGCAGTATTTT.